Listed below are T cell receptor beta chains from one sample, sequenced in a study of blood T cell repertoires in COVID-19. The assay was immunoSEQ multiplex PCR, and TCRdb's table has in-frame clones only and misses some. In the table there are approximately 140,000 clones, around 90% of which are singletons. Specimen: peripheral blood. These receptor sequences come from a woman in her sixties with active or convalescent COVID-19. Each CDR3 is given with its conserved first and last residue. The D gene is left open where the match is weak. Rows may omit the clone size; those that give it use once, few, many or a size class.

CDR3 length | clone size | J gene | D gene | V gene | CDR3 protein | CDR3 DNA
13 | . | TRBJ1-2 | TRBD1 | TRBV7-2 | CASSMDRISGYTF | TGTGCCAGCAGCATGGACAGGATTAGTGGCTACACCTTC
20 | . | TRBJ2-3 | . | TRBV4-3 | CASSQGEAGQGFTSTDTQYF | TGCGCCAGCAGCCAAGGGGAGGCAGGCCAGGGATTTACTAGCACAGATACGCAGTATTTT
12 | . | TRBJ1-2 | . | TRBV12-3/TRBV12-4 | CASSFGGLGYTF | TGTGCCAGCAGTTTCGGTGGACTTGGCTACACCTTC
17 | . | TRBJ2-7 | TRBD2 | TRBV7-2 | CASSLVVSGTQAYEQYF | TGTGCCAGCAGCTTAGTTGTCAGCGGGACGCAGGCCTACGAGCAGTACTTC
15 | . | TRBJ2-7 | . | TRBV3-1/TRBV3-2 | CASSQEPPGAYEQYF | TGTGCCAGCAGCCAAGAGCCCCCGGGGGCCTACGAGCAGTACTTC
15 | . | TRBJ1-6 | TRBD1 | TRBV5-4 | CASSHDRGSGSPLHF | TGTGCCAGCAGCCACGACAGGGGGTCCGGCTCACCCCTCCACTTT
13 | . | TRBJ1-5 | . | TRBV3-1/TRBV3-2 | CASTKGYDQPQHF | TGTGCCAGCACCAAGGGGTACGATCAGCCCCAGCATTTT
12 | many | TRBJ2-7 | . | TRBV19 | CASSATSYEQYF | TGTGCCAGTAGTGCCACAAGCTACGAGCAGTACTTC
15 | . | TRBJ2-7 | TRBD1 | TRBV5-1 | CASSYNRGTSYEQYF | TGCGCCAGCAGTTATAACAGGGGGACCTCCTACGAGCAGTACTTC
16 | . | TRBJ1-1 | TRBD1 | TRBV6-2/TRBV6-3 | CASSYGGRGPGTEAFF | TGTGCCAGCAGTTACGGCGGCAGGGGGCCGGGTACTGAAGCTTTCTTT